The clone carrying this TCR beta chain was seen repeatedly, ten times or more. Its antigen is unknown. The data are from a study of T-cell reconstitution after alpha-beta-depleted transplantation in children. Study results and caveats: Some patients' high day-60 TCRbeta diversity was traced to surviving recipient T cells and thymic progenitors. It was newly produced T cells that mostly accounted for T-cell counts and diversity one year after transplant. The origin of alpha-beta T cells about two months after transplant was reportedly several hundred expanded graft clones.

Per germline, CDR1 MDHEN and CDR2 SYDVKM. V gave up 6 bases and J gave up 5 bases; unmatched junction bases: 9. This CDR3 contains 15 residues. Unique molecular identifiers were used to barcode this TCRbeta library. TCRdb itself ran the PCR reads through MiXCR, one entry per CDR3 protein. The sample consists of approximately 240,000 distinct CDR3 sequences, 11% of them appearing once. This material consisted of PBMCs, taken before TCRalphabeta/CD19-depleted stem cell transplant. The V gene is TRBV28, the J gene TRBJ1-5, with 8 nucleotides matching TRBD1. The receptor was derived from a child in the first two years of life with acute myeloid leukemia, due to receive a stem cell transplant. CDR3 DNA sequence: TGTGCCAGCAGATCGGCAGGGGGCGCGTATCAGCCCCAGCATTTT. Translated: CASRSAGGAYQPQHF.